One and the same sample provided the 27 T cell receptor beta chains below, sequenced in a study of blood T cell repertoires in COVID-19 (dated by TCRdb to the early 2020s). Library prep was done by the immunoSEQ multiplex PCR assay. Held by TCRdb, this immuneACCESS table contains in-frame sequences only and omits some clones. Under half of the omission traces to an unresolved V gene where checked; the cause of the rest is unknown. Across this sample there are roughly 180,000 clones, with around 86% seen only once. In total, the top ten clones hold under 3.5% of the sample. The sample comprised peripheral blood. These receptor sequences come from a young woman with active or convalescent COVID-19.

V and J are TRBV18 and TRBJ1-5, with D unclear. The V and J ends lost 1 base and 5 bases respectively, with 15 bases between them. Germline lookup yields CDR1 KGHSH and CDR2 LQKENI. The CDR3 runs to 16 residues. CDR3 amino acids: CASSPLPPEGDQPQHF. CDR3 nucleotide sequence: TGTGCCAGCTCACCACTCCCCCCCGAGGGAGATCAGCCCCAGCATTTT.

This chain connects TRBV5-1 to TRBJ1-1; no definite D call. The CDR3 totals 15 residues. From germline, CDR1 is SGHRS and CDR2 YFSETQ. Trimming removed 0 bases at V and 0 bases at J, with 9 bases between. The CDR3 sequence: CASSLARVVNTEAFF. CDR3 coding DNA: TGCGCCAGCAGCTTGGCTCGGGTGGTGAACACTGAAGCTTTCTTT.

This chain uses TRBV2 with TRBJ1-2; 7 nucleotides line up with TRBD1. Germline CDR1 is SNHLY and CDR2 is FYNNEI. CDR3 length: 15 residues. J gave up 3 bases and V 6 bases, and 10 bases lay outside the gene matches. The CDR3 nucleotides are TGTGCCAGCAGAAGACAGGGCGTCACCGACTATGGCTACACCTTC. Amino acids: CASRRQGVTDYGYTF.

This clone appeared a few times. This chain joins TRBV5-6 and TRBJ1-5; D uncertain. This CDR3 has 14 residues. Per the germline V gene, CDR1 is SGHDT and CDR2 is YYEEEE. V was pared by 0 bases and J by 3 bases, with 7 bases between. CDR3 loop: CASSLGQDNQPQHF. Written as DNA, the CDR3 is TGTGCCAGCAGCTTGGGGCAGGACAATCAGCCCCAGCATTTT.

The CDR3 coding sequence is TGTGCCAGCACCCGGACAGGTAGCCGTTTTCGCGCCTATAATTCACCCCTCCACTTT. Translation: CASTRTGSRFRAYNSPLHF. This chain links TRBV28 with TRBJ1-6, with 7 nucleotides matching TRBD1. The ends lost 7 bases at V and 2 bases at J; junction bases unmatched: 17. Germline V lookup: CDR1 MDHEN, CDR2 SYDVKM. The CDR3 sequence is 19 residues long. The full variable domain, its missing parts supplied by reference TRBV28 and TRBJ1-6, is DVKVTQSSRYLVKRTGEKVFLECVQDMDHENMFWYRQDPGLGLRLIYFSYDVKMKEKGDIPEGYSVSREKKERFSLILESASTNQTSMYLCASTRTGSRFRAYNSPLHFGNGTRLTVT.

The chain links TRBV4-1 to TRBJ2-1; 7 nucleotides agree with TRBD2. Germline V gene lookup returns CDR1 MGHRA and CDR2 YSYEKL. Trimming at V came to 0 bases and at J to 10 bases, leaving 6 bases not matched to a gene. The CDR3 has 14 residues. The CDR3 bases are TGCGCCAGCAGCCAAGATGAGGCGGGAGCGGAGCAGTTCTTC. Translation: CASSQDEAGAEQFF.

The rearrangement links TRBV3-1 (or the pseudogene TRBV3-2) to TRBJ1-4; 8 nucleotides match TRBD1. The CDR3 totals 17 residues. Germline lookup yields CDR1 LGHDT and CDR2 YNNKEL (reference sequence). The ends lost 3 bases at V and 5 bases at J; junction bases unmatched: 11. As DNA, the CDR3 is TGTGCCAGCAGCCATACAAGACAGGGGTCGATGAATGAAAAACTGTTTTTT. This gives the protein CASSHTRQGSMNEKLFF.

The chain uses TRBV11-2 and TRBJ2-3, with D unclear. V lost 2 bases and J lost 5, with 11 bases in between. Germline CDR1 and CDR2: SGHAT and FQNNGV. The CDR3 totals 14 residues. CDR3 amino acids: CASSLISGQDTQYF. In nucleotides, the CDR3 is TGTGCCAGCAGCTTAATTTCTGGGCAAGATACGCAGTATTTT.

This chain links TRBV19 with TRBJ1-1, with TRBD1 matching over 10 bases. From germline, CDR1 is LNHDA and CDR2 SQIVND (reference sequence). The CDR3 is 14 amino acids. Germline trimming cut 2 bases from V and 5 bases from J; bases unmatched to any gene: 2. CDR3 in DNA: TGTGCCAGTAGTATATGGACAGGGGGTACTGAAGCTTTCTTT. This sequence encodes CASSIWTGGTEAFF.

This chain joins TRBV3-1 (or the pseudogene TRBV3-2) and TRBJ2-1; D not certain. CDR3 size: 15 residues. With 1 base removed from V and 3 bases from J, the gap between germline ends came to 10 bases. The germline V gene encodes CDR1 LGHDT and CDR2 YNNKEL (reference sequence). The CDR3 protein is CASSQASHYYNEQFF. The DNA for the CDR3 is TGTGCCAGCAGCCAAGCGAGTCATTACTACAATGAGCAGTTCTTC.

The chain uses TRBV27 and TRBJ2-1; 11 positions match TRBD2. V was pared by 5 bases and J by 7 bases, with 10 bases of the junction left unmatched. The V gene's germline CDR1 is MNHEY and CDR2 SMNVEV (reference sequence). The CDR3 has 16 residues. The CDR3 region is CASSIHSSGRINEQFF. In nucleotides, the CDR3 is TGTGCCAGCAGTATCCACTCTAGCGGGAGGATAAATGAGCAGTTCTTC.

The rearrangement links TRBV27 to TRBJ1-2, with D unresolved. V shed 5 bases and J shed 8 bases, with 9 bases lying between them. The CDR3 totals 11 residues. The germline V gene encodes CDR1 MNHEY and CDR2 SMNVEV (reference sequence). The DNA for the CDR3 is TGTGCCAGCAGTGGACCGGGGGGCTACACCTTC. Translated: CASSGPGGYTF.

V is TRBV5-5 and J is TRBJ2-3; the match to TRBD2 covers 8 bases. CDR3 length equals 17 residues. The trim removed 4 bases at V and 0 bases at J, leaving 10 bases unmatched. Germline V CDR1 and CDR2: SGHKS, YYEKEE (reference sequence). This CDR3 is CASSSHSGMSSTDTQYF. The CDR3 DNA reads TGTGCCAGCAGCAGCCATAGCGGGATGTCTAGCACAGATACGCAGTATTTT.

The rearrangement joins TRBV27 to TRBJ1-2, with 7 positions matching TRBD1. Germline V gene lookup returns CDR1 MNHEY and CDR2 SMNVEV (reference sequence). With V trimmed by 5 bases and J by 7 bases, 10 bases remained unmatched. The CDR3 is 14 residues long. CDR3 protein: CASSRLDRKLGYTF. CDR3 nucleotide sequence: TGTGCCAGCAGTCGATTGGACAGGAAGCTTGGCTACACCTTC.

The V call is TRBV19, the J call TRBJ1-1; 7 bases line up with TRBD1. Germline V gene data show CDR1 as LNHDA and CDR2 as SQIVND (reference sequence). The CDR3 contains 13 residues. With 6 bases clipped from V and 1 base from J, the junction kept 2 bases outside the gene matches. CDR3 nucleotide sequence: TGTGCCAGTAGAGGGACAGCGAACACTGAAGCTTTCTTT. Protein product: CASRGTANTEAFF.

Only a few counts were recorded for this clone. The J gene is TRBJ1-6, the V gene TRBV9; D perhaps matches TRBD1 (6 bases). V dropped 4 bases and J dropped 10 bases, with 12 bases sitting between them. This CDR3 comprises 13 residues. Germline assignment: CDR1 SGDLS and CDR2 YYNGEE. As DNA, the CDR3 is TGTGCCAGCAGCAATAACAGGGACTCACCCCTCCACTTT. Its translation is CASSNNRDSPLHF.

The CDR3 region is CAISEGSGSYEQYF. The CDR3 DNA follows: TGTGCCATCAGTGAGGGGTCAGGGTCCTACGAGCAGTACTTC. The rearrangement uses TRBV10-3 and TRBJ2-7, with D perhaps matching TRBD1 (5 bases). With 2 bases removed from V and 1 base from J, the gap between germline ends came to 9 bases. The CDR3 length is 14 residues. CDR1 and CDR2 from the germline V gene are ENHRY and SYGVKD.

The gene calls are TRBV11-2 and TRBJ1-2; a possible D gene is TRBD1 (5 bases). CDR3 length: 16 residues. Trimming cost V 5 bases and J 3 bases, with 19 bases left between them. Per the germline V gene, CDR1 is SGHAT and CDR2 is FQNNGV. The CDR3 sequence: CASSRAGTDDDYGYTF. The CDR3 DNA reads as TGTGCCAGCAGCCGAGCTGGGACTGATGACGACTATGGCTACACCTTC.

The J gene is TRBJ2-7, the V gene TRBV3-1 (or the pseudogene TRBV3-2), with 12 nucleotides matching TRBD2. With V trimmed by 4 bases and J by 4 bases, 17 bases remained unmatched. The CDR3 extends over 19 amino acids. CDR1 is LGHDT and CDR2 is YNNKEL in the germline V gene (reference sequence). The CDR3 spells CASSPDTTSGSFRTYEQYF. In DNA, the CDR3 is TGTGCCAGCAGCCCGGATACGACTAGCGGGAGTTTCCGGACTTACGAGCAGTACTTC.

The count of this clone is one. The V and J genes are TRBV7-2 and TRBJ1-1; a weak D match, TRBD1 (5 bases). This CDR3 region has 14 residues. V lost 0 bases and J 8 bases, leaving 13 bases between the germline ends. Germline V gives CDR1 SGHTA, CDR2 FQGNSA. CDR3 sequence: CASSLAYSQGEAFF. CDR3 bases: TGTGCCAGCAGCTTAGCGTACAGCCAGGGAGAAGCTTTCTTT.

This chain connects TRBV6-5 to TRBJ1-5, with 8 bases matching TRBD1. The CDR3 is 14 residues long. The germline CDR1 and CDR2 sequences are MNHEY and SVGAGI. Germline trimming cut 8 bases from V and 5 bases from J; bases unmatched to any gene: 8. CDR3 nucleotide sequence: TGTGCCAGCGCGAAGGGACAGGTTTATCAGCCCCAGCATTTT. Translating it yields CASAKGQVYQPQHF.

The CDR3: CASSSTTSLSSYEQYF. CDR3 DNA: TGTGCCAGCAGCTCGACGACTAGTCTGAGCTCCTACGAGCAGTACTTC. This chain joins TRBV7-9 and TRBJ2-7; a possible D gene is TRBD2 (6 bases). Trimming took 4 bases from V and 0 from J, leaving 16 bases between them. The CDR3 loop spans 16 amino acids. Germline V CDR1 and CDR2: SEHNR, FQNEAQ (reference sequence).

The chain links TRBV18 to TRBJ1-3, with unresolved D. CDR1 and CDR2 (germline): KGHSH, LQKENI. V was cut by 4 bases and J by 0 bases, with 7 bases left in between. The CDR3 runs 14 residues. This CDR3 is CASSLDSSGNTIYF. The CDR3, as DNA: TGTGCCAGCTCACTCGACTCCTCTGGAAACACCATATATTTT.

This rearrangement joins TRBV19 to TRBJ2-3; TRBD2 matches 12 bases. The CDR3 is 15 residues long. V lost 6 bases to trimming and J lost 2 bases; unmatched junction nucleotides: 3. Germline V CDR1 and CDR2: LNHDA, SQIVND (reference sequence). CDR3 amino acids: CASRRTSGVTDTQYF. The CDR3 bases are TGTGCCAGTAGGAGGACTAGCGGGGTCACAGATACGCAGTATTTT. The variable domain in full, completed from reference TRBV19 and TRBJ2-3, reads DGGITQSPKYLFRKEGQNVTLSCEQNLNHDAMYWYRQDPGQGLRLIYYSQIVNDFQKGDIAEGYSVSREKKESFPLTVTSAQKNPTAFYLCASRRTSGVTDTQYFGPGTRLTVL.

The chain links TRBV19 to TRBJ1-1; TRBD1 might be the D (5 bases). This CDR3 region has 16 residues. CDR1 is LNHDA and CDR2 is SQIVND in the germline V gene (reference sequence). The germline V and J ends were trimmed by 6 bases and 0 bases, with 17 bases remaining between them. This CDR3 is CASREGPTALNTEAFF. The CDR3 DNA sequence: TGTGCCAGTAGGGAGGGACCCACGGCCTTGAACACTGAAGCTTTCTTT.

This clone occurred once. The chain joins TRBV12-5 to TRBJ2-3, with 8 bases identical to TRBD2. The CDR3 is 16 residues long. CDR1 and CDR2 from the germline V gene are LGHNT and FRNRAP. Unmatched junction bases numbered 6, after V lost 1 base and J lost 3 bases. CDR3 nucleotide sequence: TGTGCTAGTGGTTTGGATCGGGAGGGACGGACAGATACGCAGTATTTT. It translates to CASGLDREGRTDTQYF.

The CDR3 nucleotides read TGTGCCAGCGCCCGGGACTACGAGGCAGATACGCAGTATTTT. This gives the protein CASARDYEADTQYF. The rearrangement joins TRBV3-1 (or the pseudogene TRBV3-2) to TRBJ2-3, with 7 bases identical to TRBD2. Trimming took 8 bases from V and 4 from J; bases not matched to a gene: 9. CDR1 is LGHDT, CDR2 YNNKEL, per germline (reference sequence). The CDR3 is made up of 14 amino acids.